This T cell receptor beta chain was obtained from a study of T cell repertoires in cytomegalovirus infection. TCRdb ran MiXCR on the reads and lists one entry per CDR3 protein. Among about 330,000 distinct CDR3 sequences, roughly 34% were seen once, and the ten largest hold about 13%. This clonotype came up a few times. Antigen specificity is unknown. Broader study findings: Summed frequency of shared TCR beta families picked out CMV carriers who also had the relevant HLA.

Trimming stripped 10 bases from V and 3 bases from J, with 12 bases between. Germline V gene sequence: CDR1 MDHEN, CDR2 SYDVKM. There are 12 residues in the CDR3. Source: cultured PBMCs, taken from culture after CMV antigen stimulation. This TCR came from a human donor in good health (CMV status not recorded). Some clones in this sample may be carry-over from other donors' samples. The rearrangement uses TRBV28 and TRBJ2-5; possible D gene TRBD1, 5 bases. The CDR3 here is CATQGGEETQYF. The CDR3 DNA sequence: TGTGCCACTCAGGGTGGCGAAGAGACCCAGTACTTC.